The entry below gives a single TCR beta chain sequence along with its context. Its antigen is unknown. Base qualities are not recorded, but no much larger clone differs from it by a single base. This record comes from a study of technical replicates of blood from several donors (TCRdb year 2017). Spanning cysteine to phenylalanine, the CDR3 consists of 14 amino acids. Left in the record is the CDR3 DNA by itself, 42 bases read in frame from the first base. CDR1 is given as SNHLY and CDR2 as FYNNEI, both from the germline V gene. V is cut by 2 bases and J by 6 bases, and the space between the germline ends is 11 bases. The method behind the library was the immunoSEQ multiplex PCR assay. Held by TCRdb, this immuneACCESS table contains in-frame sequences only and omits some clones. Under half of the omission traces to an unresolved V gene where checked; the cause of the rest is unknown. Recorded for this sample are 65,000 to 80,000 clones; 98% of them occurred a single time. The ten largest clonotypes hold around 0.22% of the sample.

Material for sequencing was T cells isolated from PBMCs. Rearrangement joined TRBV2 to TRBJ1-5, with no D gene named confidently. The sequence was obtained from a human donor in good health. This receptor carries the CDR3 CASSETLARQPQHF. The nucleotide sequence reads TGTGCCAGCAGTGAAACCCTGGCCCGTCAGCCCCAGCATTTT.